Detailed here is one TCR beta chain. Its specific antigen is unknown. Nothing much larger sits one base from this clone, and base qualities are not available. TCRbeta CDR3 regions were amplified from genomic DNA using the immunoSEQ Assay, a bias-controlled multiplex PCR. Per the original workflow: Nucleated cell counts per sample were estimated from amplification of reference gene primers within the assay. To quantify the absolute abundance of each unique TCRbeta CDR3 rearrangement, sequence reads were collapsed and filtered. For each sample, productive Simpson clonality was calculated as the square root of Simpson's diversity index over productive rearrangements. As stored in TCRdb, this immuneACCESS dataset retains in-frame rearrangements with V and J assigned. A fraction of the clones does not appear; measured against another copy, unresolved V genes explain less than half of the discrepancy, and the remainder lacks a known reason. The V and J calls and clone size come from that table; D and trimming were worked out from the DNA. The sample profile shows about 400,000 clones; around nine tenths of them were found once. The ten most abundant clones make up approximately 2% of the sample.

The source of the sample is a study of blood T cell repertoires in COVID-19 (dated by TCRdb to 2020 to 2022). With regard to the full study: The collaborator samples originated in the United States, Italy and Spain and spanned the acute and convalescent phases of COVID-19. The prospective study material was composed of cDNA or gDNA derived from T cells, B-cell-depleted T cells, or PBMCs. Deeply sampled blood TCRbeta repertoires from subjects exposed to, actively infected with, or recovered from COVID-19 were included in the dataset. A freely available public database, intended as a resource for researchers studying the immune response to SARS-CoV-2, is where the repertoires were released. The samples were drawn from two sources: the first 160 participants of the ongoing ImmuneRACE study, and about 1,300 subjects contributed by 6 global collaborators. The sample metadata nearly always contained a de-identified subject ID, COVID-19 status, age in years and sex. Where HLA class I and class II types were available, the types were taken from metadata supplied by the sample provider, not from assay-based typing.

Participants in the prospective study were enrolled through a virtual design, were aged roughly 18 to 100 years, and lived in 20 to 30 United States geographic areas. In the prospective study, cohorts were assigned on the basis of participant-reported clinical history obtained from a screening survey and a study questionnaire. In the prospective study, whole blood, serum and a nasopharyngeal or oropharyngeal swab were collected from each participant by mobile phlebotomists. Additional blood draws and questionnaires over an approximately two-month period could optionally be provided by prospective study participants. Prospective study blood samples were shipped either frozen or at room temperature before DNA extraction. Paper-wide results and their limitations: The amount of clinical and demographic metadata varied by source and participant and was provided uncurated.

The CDR3, from cysteine to phenylalanine, totals 13 residues. Of the read, only the CDR3 DNA is kept; its 39 bases are in frame from base 1. CDR1 and CDR2 were assigned from the germline V gene as KGHSH and LQKENI. Trimming costs V 1 base and J 3 bases, and their ends lie 6 bases apart. The sample taken for sequencing was PBMCs or T cells enriched from blood (not recorded which). The rearrangement joined TRBV18 to TRBJ2-5; the D segment could be TRBD1, given 6 matching bases. This clonotype was sampled from a woman younger than 35 with acute COVID-19. The CDR3 loop reads CASSPQGEETQYF. The DNA sequence follows: TGTGCCAGCTCACCACAGGGGGAAGAGACCCAGTACTTC. The full variable domain, with segments outside the CDR3 supplied by the reference TRBV18 and TRBJ2-5 proteins, appears as NAGVMQNPRHLVRRRGQEARLRCSPMKGHSHVYWYRQLPEEGLKFMVYLQKENIIDESGMPKERFSAEFPKEGPSILRIQQVVRGDSAAYFCASSPQGEETQYFGPGTRLLVL.